The count of the clone carrying this T cell receptor beta chain is one. Its specificity is unknown. The sample belongs to a study of breast tumors, draining lymph nodes, adjacent tissues. TCRdb reanalysed the multiplex PCR reads using MiXCR and keeps one entry per CDR3 protein. The repertoire includes approximately 210,000 distinct CDR3 sequences, under 40% of them detected once, and approximately 3.3% sits in the top ten. Breast cancer patients provided tissue from their axillary draining lymph nodes. Study-wide results and caveats: Tumor repertoires ranked between lymph nodes and nontumor tissue in diversity, with V and J gene preferences. Data only fit, rather than demonstrated, lymph node origin of most tumor T cells. Luminal-like breast cancer showed significantly higher tumor–nontumor repertoire similarity than basal-like. Findings are consistent with lymph node origin and intratumoral expansion of most tumor T cells.

The CDR3 contains 17 residues. The germline gives CDR1 LNHDA, CDR2 SQIVND (reference sequence). With V trimmed by 3 bases and J by 2 bases, 7 bases remained unmatched. This chain links TRBV19 with TRBJ2-3, with 11 bases aligning to TRBD1. Source material: axillary lymph node tissue. The clonotype was recovered from a female donor with breast cancer. Some clones in this sample may be carry-over from other donors' samples. The CDR3 spells CASSMSGDRGNTDTQYF. The CDR3, as DNA: TGTGCCAGTAGTATGAGCGGGGACAGGGGGAACACAGATACGCAGTATTTT.